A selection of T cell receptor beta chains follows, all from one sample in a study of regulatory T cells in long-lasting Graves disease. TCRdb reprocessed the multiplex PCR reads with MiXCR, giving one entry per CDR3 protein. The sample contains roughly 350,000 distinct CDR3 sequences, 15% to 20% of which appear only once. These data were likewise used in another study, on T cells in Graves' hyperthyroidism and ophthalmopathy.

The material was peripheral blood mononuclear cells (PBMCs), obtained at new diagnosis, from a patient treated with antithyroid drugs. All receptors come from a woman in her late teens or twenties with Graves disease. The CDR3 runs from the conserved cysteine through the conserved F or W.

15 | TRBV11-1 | CASSRRADSRGGYTF
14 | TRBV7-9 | CASSLIAGPHEQFF
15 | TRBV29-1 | CSVTPWGTGANVLTF
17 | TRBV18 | CATASGTSGSGTDTQYF
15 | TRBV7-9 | CASSLVAGQQETQYF
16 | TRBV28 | CASRYASGGVTEEQYF
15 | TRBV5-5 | CASSSGLDSGYGYTF
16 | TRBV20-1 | CSARQVAWFSYNEQFF
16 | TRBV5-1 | CASSPTRGGQNYGYTF
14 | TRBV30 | CAWSVFYGAYEQYF
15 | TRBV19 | CASSIRGSGTGELFF
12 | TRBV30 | CAWSLIYNEQFF
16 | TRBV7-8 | CASSARLAGAYNEQFF
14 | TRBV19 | CASQRQGLREKLFF
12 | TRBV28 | CASSLVIHEQYF
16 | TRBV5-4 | CASSASPGLRSGEQYF
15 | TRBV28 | CASSRPGTGNNEQFF
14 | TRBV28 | CASSPRTVSYEQYF
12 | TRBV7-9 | CASSLRSYEQYF
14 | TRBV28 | CASSPWTDLNIQYF
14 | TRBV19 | CASTPTGKPGELFF
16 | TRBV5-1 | CASSRDRQGGANVLTF
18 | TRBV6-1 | CASSEAGTALRGNYGYTF
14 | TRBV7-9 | CASSLLLAGVEQFF
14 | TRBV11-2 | CASSLRETKNIQYF
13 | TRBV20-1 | CSAFEGSPDTQYF
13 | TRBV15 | CATSTTGYYGYTF
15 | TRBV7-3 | CASSQGTSGTGELSF
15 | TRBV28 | CASSQPWDGIETQYF
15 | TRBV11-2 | CASSLSDSGANVLTF
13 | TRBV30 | CACQSQRADTQYF
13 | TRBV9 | CASSEVGQGVQYF
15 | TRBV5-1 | CASSSDTVHYNEQFF
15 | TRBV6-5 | CASSYGTGDNQPQHF
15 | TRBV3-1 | CASNLAGGSNYGYTF
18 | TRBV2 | CASSELFVGTSGTDTQYF
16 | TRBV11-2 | CASSRREGIAKNIQYF
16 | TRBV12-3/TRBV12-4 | CASSFSPGGSTDTQYF
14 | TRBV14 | CASSQTGYEETQYF
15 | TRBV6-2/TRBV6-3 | CASSYDDPNYNEQFF
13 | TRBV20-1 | CSAPGGGNYGYTF
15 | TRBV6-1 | CASSEFGREGDTQYF
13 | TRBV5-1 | CASSASGQPEAFF
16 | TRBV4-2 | CASSQDGQGAKNIQYF
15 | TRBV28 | CASRTPGGTNQPQHF
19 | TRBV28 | CASSWGLAGGRGDTDTQYF
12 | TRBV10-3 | CAIGGLEETQYF
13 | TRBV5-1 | CASSNRGSYEQYF
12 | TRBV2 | CATRQDFREQYF
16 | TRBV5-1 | CASSLGVLLDYNEQFF
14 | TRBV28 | CASSGPGQGNTIYF
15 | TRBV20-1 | CSAKDRWGSYNEQFF
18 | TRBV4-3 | CASSQDRTGGASNYGYTF
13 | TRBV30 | CAWSHREGNGYTF
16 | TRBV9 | CASSASVGDYLNIQYF
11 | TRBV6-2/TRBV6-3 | CASSHSFEQFF